This paragraph covers one TCR beta chain sequence. Its specificity is not known. The primer mix had 60 Vbeta and 13 Jbeta primers. Repertoires were generated with immunoSEQ multiplex PCR, while TCRdb's copy carries only in-frame clones and drops some. The sample yields about 190,000 clones, more than 75% seen once. Donors consisted of healthy bone marrow donors. These data belong to a study of cytomegalovirus exposure and HLA in healthy donors. General study points: A previous analysis found most TCR beta V segments productive roughly 87% or roughly 30% of the time. Specific recognition of CMV antigens was confirmed in vitro for a few chains (all CMV-associated). HLA alleles showed associations with 15,000 to 20,000 TCR beta sequences in a later analysis, at a 0.05 false discovery rate.

CDR3 length equals 15 residues. V gave up 5 bases and J gave up 0 bases, with 11 bases separating them. CDR1 SSHAT and CDR2 FNYEAQ come from the germline V gene (reference sequence). The gene calls are TRBV7-7 and TRBJ2-1, with no clear D. The clonotype was recovered from a middle-aged man in good health and CMV-seropositive. The sequencing sample was made of PBMCs. The DNA for the CDR3 is TGTGCCAGCAGCCCAGCTCGGAGCTCCTACAATGAGCAGTTCTTC. It translates to CASSPARSSYNEQFF. Full variable domain (remainder filled in from reference TRBV7-7 and TRBJ2-1): GAGVSQSPRYKVTKRGQDVTLRCDPISSHATLYWYQQALGQGPEFLTYFNYEAQPDKSGLPSDRFSAERPEGSISTLTIQRTEQRDSAMYRCASSPARSSYNEQFFGPGTRLTVL.